This T cell receptor (beta chain) is drawn from a study of T cells expressing NK-cell markers. TCRdb re-called the 5' RACE reads, yielding one record per CDR3 amino acid sequence without DNA. The listing records over 100,000 distinct CDR3 sequences. CDR1 SGHTA and CDR2 FQGTGA come from the germline V gene. The CDR3 loop spans 16 amino acids. Study observations and caveats: Whether expanded NKG2C+ T cell clones were HCMV specific stayed uncertain.

Regarding this clonotype: Its target is unknown.

Sequenced material: blood T cells: a sorted CD56 or NKG2C T cell subset, CD4+ or CD8+ T cells, or bulk PBMC T cells (not recorded which). The sequence came from a woman between 18 and 70 years old in good health. The chain employs TRBV7-3 and TRBJ2-3; the TCRdb call, TRBD1, lacks DNA for checking. CDR3 sequence: CASSTLGGGQADTQYF.